Below, one T cell receptor (beta chain) is given with its context. Its specificity is not known. TCRdb's copy holds only in-frame clones and misses some; the assay was immunoSEQ multiplex PCR. The sample lists around 300,000 clones, around 89% occurring once. CDR3 length: 13 residues. Trimming removed 1 base from V and 1 base from J, with 4 bases in between. The germline V gene has CDR1 KGHSH and CDR2 LQKENI. The data were obtained in a study of Ad26.COV2.S vaccination and SARS-CoV-2 variants. About the research overall: Each vaccinee took Ad26.COV2.S intramuscularly, once or twice 56 days apart.

The study, taken as a whole, reports: Whether participants received vaccine or placebo, their non-spike TCR breadth was similar.

Treatment denoted: around 19 received Ad26.COV2.S at low or high dose, single or two shots; roughly 5 received placebo; per-sample allocation not given. Specimen acquisition occurred on day 63 following the initial vaccine or placebo injection. Donor was an adult aged 18-55 years in Boston. Ad26.COV2.S expressed prefusion-stabilized spike from the original Wuhan strain. Here the sequenced sample was peripheral blood, taken in a trial of Ad26.COV2.S vaccine versus placebo. The rearrangement joins TRBV18 to TRBJ1-1, with D hard to call. The source is a person between 18 and 65 years old who received the Ad26.COV2.S COVID-19 vaccine or a placebo. The CDR3, as DNA: TGTGCCAGCTCACCACAATCGAACACTGAAGCTTTCTTT. Translation gives CASSPQSNTEAFF.